The text below deals with one T cell receptor beta chain. Its antigen is still unknown. The data belong to a study of radiotherapy plus CTLA-4 blockade in lung cancer. At the level of the study: Objective responses occurred in around 18% of patients; 25% to 35% had disease control.

After removal of 3 bases from V and 7 bases from J, the junction contained 5 bases not matched to a gene. CDR1 and CDR2 from the germline V gene are SGHRS and YFSETQ. CDR3 size: 15 residues. Repertoires were generated with immunoSEQ multiplex PCR, while TCRdb's copy carries only in-frame clones and drops some. This table holds tens of thousands of clones, 65% to 80% found once. The study, taken as a whole, reports: Early blood T cell clone dynamics reportedly forecast response best, with interferon-beta. Following radiotherapy plus ipilimumab, tumor-derived TCR clones expanded in the blood.

Focal radiation plus CTLA-4 blockade with ipilimumab was given to patients with chemo-refractory metastatic non-small-cell lung cancer. The sequence derives from a human donor with non-small cell lung cancer whose response to radiotherapy plus ipilimumab could not be evaluated. This sequence joins TRBV5-1 and TRBJ1-4, with 11 bases matching TRBD1. The sample here was peripheral blood, taken from a patient treated with radiotherapy plus ipilimumab. CDR3 in amino acids: CASSSGTGGGEKLFF. CDR3 bases: TGCGCCAGCAGCTCGGGGACAGGGGGAGGTGAAAAACTGTTTTTT.